The 8 T cell receptor beta chains given below trace back to one sample, sequenced in a study of T cells in Graves' hyperthyroidism and ophthalmopathy. Researchers took RNA transcripts and amplified the TCR beta CDR3 regions from them. In the first-round RT-PCR of the TCR CDR3, the HTBI primer set was used. TCRdb reprocessed the multiplex PCR reads with MiXCR, giving one entry per CDR3 protein. The sample includes fewer than 350,000 distinct CDR3 sequences, over 15% of them seen just once. Sequencing input: blood. The receptors stem from a woman in her thirties or forties with Graves' ophthalmopathy.

The chain carries TRBV30 and TRBJ2-3; TRBD2 matches at 10 bases. Germline V gene sequence: CDR1 GTSNPN, CDR2 SVGIG (reference sequence). The CDR3 totals 13 residues. The V and J ends lost 0 bases and 9 bases, in that order; junction bases with no gene match: 3. The chain's CDR3 is CAWSVQREGTQYF. The CDR3 DNA follows: TGTGCCTGGAGTGTACAGCGGGAGGGAACGCAGTATTTT. The variable domain in full, with the rest retrieved from reference TRBV30 and TRBJ2-3, is SQTIHQWPATLVQPVGSPLSLECTVEGTSNPNLYWYRQAAGRGLQLLFYSVGIGQISSEVPQNLSASRPQDRQFILSSKKLLLSDSGFYLCAWSVQREGTQYFGPGTRLTVL.

This clonotype was found many times. The chain recombines TRBV4-3 with TRBJ2-2, with 10 bases aligning to TRBD1. With V trimmed by 4 bases and J by 3 bases, 2 bases remained unmatched. Germline V lookup: CDR1 LGHNA, CDR2 YSLEER. The CDR3 has 15 residues. The CDR3 loop is CASSPGTGDTGELFF. The CDR3 DNA reads TGCGCCAGCAGCCCCGGGACAGGGGACACCGGGGAGCTGTTTTTT.

Remarks on this clonotype: This may come from a read error, since a much larger clone is one base off. The chain employs TRBV2 and TRBJ2-2, with D tentatively TRBD1 (5 bases). Germline lookup yields CDR1 SNHLY and CDR2 FYNNEI. This CDR3 has 15 residues. CDR3 sequence (DNA): TGTGTCAGCAGCTTACGTGCCAGGGACACCGGGGAGCTGTTTTTT. This sequence encodes CVSSLRARDTGELFF.

This clonotype has ten or more counts. The V call is TRBV6-1, the J call TRBJ2-7, with D perhaps matching TRBD1 (6 bases). Germline lookup yields CDR1 MNHNS and CDR2 SASEGT. V lost 6 bases, J lost 2 bases, and 17 bases lay in between. The CDR3 runs 15 residues. CDR3 protein: CASRLQGEGAYEQYF. The DNA of the CDR3 is TGTGCCAGCAGACTACAGGGTGAAGGTGCCTACGAGCAGTACTTC.

In its sample, this clonotype was seen a few times. The V call is TRBV28, the J call TRBJ2-7; D unresolved. Trimming cost V 7 bases and J 2 bases, with 15 bases left between them. The germline V gene encodes CDR1 MDHEN and CDR2 SYDVKM. The CDR3 consists of 14 residues. This CDR3 reads CASTVTDSTYEQYF. The CDR3 DNA reads as TGTGCCAGCACAGTCACCGACTCCACCTACGAGCAGTACTTC.

This clonotype was seen just once. V usage is TRBV29-1 and J usage is TRBJ2-4, with TRBD1 identical over 7 bases. This CDR3 contains 16 residues. V lost 4 bases and J lost 0; bases outside the gene matches: 9. CDR1 SQVTM and CDR2 ANQGSEA come from the germline V gene. CDR3 residues: CSVGQGDTIAKNIQYF. CDR3 in DNA: TGCAGCGTTGGTCAGGGGGACACCATAGCCAAAAACATTCAGTACTTC.

This clonotype was picked up many times. The chain links TRBV6-5 to TRBJ1-2; tentatively, D is TRBD1 (5 bases). Germline values: CDR1 MNHEY, CDR2 SVGAGI. This CDR3 spans 14 amino acids. V was trimmed by 4 bases and J by 0 bases, leaving 9 bases between them. The chain's CDR3 is CASSSTGANYGYTF. CDR3 bases: TGTGCCAGCAGTTCAACAGGAGCTAACTATGGCTACACCTTC.

This clonotype showed up many times. The CDR3 sequence is CASSLSSPQASGYTF. CDR3 nucleotide sequence: TGTGCCAGCAGTTTATCCTCCCCCCAGGCAAGTGGCTACACCTTC. The chain recombines TRBV27 with TRBJ1-2; no firm D call. Deletions cut 0 bases from V and 7 bases from J, with 15 bases between. The CDR3 totals 15 residues. CDR1 MNHEY and CDR2 SMNVEV come from the germline V gene (reference sequence).